The source of this TCR beta chain is a study of molecular identifiers for immune sequencing clone quantification. Sorting recovered naive CD8 T cells on a CD8+CD4-CCR7+CD45RA+ profile. The authors built bulk TCR libraries by previously described methods with listed TCR primers. From the PCR reads, TCRdb called clonotypes with MiXCR, one entry per CDR3 protein. The data show about 53,000 distinct CDR3 sequences, with 35% to 40% seen just once and 3.5% to 4% held by the top ten. The sample taken for sequencing was naive CD8+ T cells from blood, with Jurkat cell RNA spiked in. This sample's subset: FACS-sorted CD8+CD4-CCR7+CD45RA+ naive T cells. The clonotype originates from a human donor in good health. Some libraries in this study had Jurkat cell RNA spiked in.

The CDR3 is CASRGGWYIQYF. Here the CDR3 DNA reads TGTGCCAGCAGAGGGGGTTGGTACATTCAGTACTTC. The chain carries TRBV27 and TRBJ2-4; a possible D gene is TRBD1 (6 bases). The CDR3 is 12 amino acids. Germline CDR1 is MNHEY and CDR2 is SMNVEV (reference sequence). Trimming took off 6 bases at V and 8 bases at J, with 11 bases between the two ends.